Below are 22 T cell receptor beta chains sequenced from a single sample in a study of T cell repertoires in cytomegalovirus infection. Their recognized antigens are unknown. TCRdb reanalysed the reads using MiXCR and keeps one entry per CDR3 protein. The sample lists fewer than 950,000 distinct CDR3 sequences; about 33% were seen once. The sequencing here drew on cultured CD8+ T cells from PBMCs, taken from culture after CMV antigen stimulation. These receptors originate from a human donor in good health (CMV status not recorded). Some clones in this sample may be carry-over from other donors' samples.

This clonotype has more than one count but fewer than ten. V gene TRBV7-9 combines with J gene TRBJ1-4, with 7 bases matching TRBD1. This CDR3 comprises 14 residues. Germline V gene data show CDR1 as SEHNR and CDR2 as FQNEAQ (reference sequence). Trimming removed 7 bases from V and 2 bases from J; junction bases left unmatched: 4. CDR3: CASKTGVTNEKLFF. The CDR3 DNA reads TGTGCCAGCAAAACAGGGGTCACTAATGAAAAACTGTTTTTT.

A few counts support this clonotype. This sequence joins TRBV6-6 and TRBJ1-3; D call uncertain. Trimming took 5 bases from V and 15 from J, leaving 11 bases between them. The CDR3 runs to 10 residues. Germline-derived CDR1 and CDR2 are MNHNY and SVGAGI (reference sequence). CDR3 loop: CASSERSKYF. The CDR3, as DNA: TGTGCCAGCAGTGAGAGGTCTAAATATTTT.

Only a few counts were recorded for this clonotype. The chain is built from TRBV7-9 and TRBJ2-2; a possible D gene is TRBD1 (8 bases). Germline-derived CDR1 and CDR2 are SEHNR and FQNEAQ (reference sequence). The CDR3 consists of 13 residues. Trimming pared 7 bases from V and 5 bases from J, leaving 11 bases between. The CDR3 sequence is CASKQGGTGELFF. The CDR3 DNA sequence: TGTGCCAGCAAACAGGGGGGGACCGGGGAGCTGTTTTTT.

The chain is built from TRBV6-1 and TRBJ1-1; perhaps TRBD1 as D (6 bases). The CDR3 is 15 amino acids. Looked up from germline, CDR1 is MNHNS and CDR2 is SASEGT. V shed 5 bases and J shed 0 bases, with 13 bases lying between them. In nucleotides, the CDR3 is TGTGCCAGCAGTTATTACAGGGAATTGAACACTGAAGCTTTCTTT. Amino acids: CASSYYRELNTEAFF.

The chain employs TRBV27 and TRBJ2-2; 10 bases fit TRBD2. The CDR3 loop spans 18 amino acids. After removal of 3 bases from V and 4 bases from J, the junction contained 11 bases not matched to a gene. The germline V gene encodes CDR1 MNHEY and CDR2 SMNVEV (reference sequence). The CDR3: CASSLTSGLGGGTGELFF. As DNA, the CDR3 is TGTGCCAGCAGTTTGACTAGCGGGTTGGGTGGTGGCACCGGGGAGCTGTTTTTT.

The rearrangement uses TRBV25-1 and TRBJ1-2; D not resolved. The germline CDR1 and CDR2 sequences are MGHDK and SYGVNS. This CDR3 comprises 14 residues. Trimming stripped 0 bases from V and 4 bases from J, with 9 bases between. CDR3 protein: CASSEYGEIYGYTF. The CDR3 DNA reads as TGTGCCAGCAGTGAATATGGGGAAATCTATGGCTACACCTTC.

This clonotype was seen a few times. The chain employs TRBV2 and TRBJ2-7, with D possibly being TRBD1 (5 bases). This CDR3 spans 15 amino acids. Germline lookup yields CDR1 SNHLY and CDR2 FYNNEI. Trimming cost V 7 bases and J 2 bases, with 18 bases left between them. The CDR3 region is CASNQDRGRAYEQYF. The CDR3 bases are TGTGCCAGCAACCAGGATAGGGGTCGAGCCTACGAGCAGTACTTC.

This clonotype has a handful of counts. This CDR3 is CASSSGQEAFF. DNA of the CDR3: TGTGCCAGCAGCTCCGGACAGGAAGCTTTCTTT. The V and J genes are TRBV9 and TRBJ1-1, with a tentative D call TRBD1 (6 bases). CDR3 length: 11 amino acids. The germline gives CDR1 SGDLS, CDR2 YYNGEE. V was pared by 4 bases and J by 8 bases, with 9 bases between.

The chain is built from TRBV5-1 and TRBJ1-2; D unclear. From germline, CDR1 is SGHRS and CDR2 YFSETQ. V dropped 1 base and J dropped 4 bases, with 26 bases sitting between them. This CDR3 region has 19 residues. The CDR3: CASSLSPTALGVKGYGYTF. The CDR3 DNA is TGCGCCAGCAGCTTGTCCCCCACCGCCCTCGGGGTTAAAGGCTATGGCTACACCTTC.

The chain couples TRBV2 to TRBJ1-1, with TRBD1 as a possible D gene (5 bases). The germline V gene encodes CDR1 SNHLY and CDR2 FYNNEI. This CDR3 spans 11 amino acids. With 6 bases removed from V and 8 bases from J, the gap between germline ends came to 10 bases. Written as DNA, the CDR3 is TGTGCCAGCAGGGGGGGTCGAGAAGCTTTCTTT. This encodes CASRGGREAFF.

For the CDR3, the DNA is TGTGCCAGCAGCAGACAGGGGGCAAGAGGCTACACCTTC. It specifies CASSRQGARGYTF. This chain links TRBV6-2 or TRBV6-3 with TRBJ1-2; 10 positions match TRBD1. V lost 6 bases to trimming and J lost 8 bases; unmatched junction nucleotides: 6. Germline CDR1 MNHEY, CDR2 SVGEGT. This CDR3 region has 13 residues.

This clonotype was counted ten times or more. V usage is TRBV7-2 and J usage is TRBJ2-1; no firm D call. Trimming left V 6 bases short and J 2 bases short, with 20 bases between. The CDR3 has 17 residues. Germline V gives CDR1 SGHTA, CDR2 FQGNSA. The CDR3 sequence: CASSSRSVTGPYNEQFF. CDR3 sequence (DNA): TGTGCCAGCAGTTCTAGGAGCGTAACGGGTCCCTACAATGAGCAGTTCTTC.

The chain recombines TRBV19 with TRBJ2-7; D remains unclear. V lost 4 bases to trimming and J lost 2 bases, with 12 bases between them. Per germline, CDR1 LNHDA and CDR2 SQIVND (reference sequence). CDR3 length equals 14 residues. The CDR3 reads CASSKAGLAYEQYV. In DNA, the CDR3 is TGTGCCAGTAGTAAGGCAGGCCTCGCCTACGAGCAGTACGTC.

This chain connects TRBV2 to TRBJ1-2, with 8 positions matching TRBD1. The CDR3 is made up of 15 amino acids. Germline loops: CDR1 SNHLY, CDR2 FYNNEI. V was clipped by 4 bases and J by 5 bases; unmatched bases: 9. The CDR3 region has the DNA TGTGCCAGCAGTGCCAGGGGGCACGATGTGTATGGCTACACCTTC. Amino acids: CASSARGHDVYGYTF.

This clonotype was observed a few times. The rearrangement joins TRBV27 to TRBJ1-2, with D possibly matching TRBD1 (5 bases). Germline V lookup: CDR1 MNHEY, CDR2 SMNVEV (reference sequence). The V end was cut by 8 bases, the J end by 10 bases, with 11 bases between. The CDR3 is made up of 10 amino acids. The CDR3 DNA is TGTGCCAGCCTAAGACAGCTCTACACCTTC. It codes for CASLRQLYTF.

This chain uses TRBV9 with TRBJ2-3, with D maybe TRBD1 (6 bases). The V gene lost 4 bases and the J gene lost 0 bases, with 15 bases spanning the gap. CDR3 length equals 16 residues. Per the germline V gene, CDR1 is SGDLS and CDR2 is YYNGEE. CDR3 sequence: CASSYEGVASTDTQYF. The CDR3 nucleotides are TGTGCCAGCAGCTACGAGGGGGTTGCTAGCACAGATACGCAGTATTTT.

This clonotype has a count of ten or more. CDR3 sequence reads: CASRATSGDTDTQYF. The CDR3 bases are TGTGCCAGCAGGGCGACTAGCGGGGACACAGATACGCAGTATTTT. The J gene is TRBJ2-3, the V gene TRBV6-2 or TRBV6-3; 11 bases match TRBD2. Germline CDR1 MNHEY, CDR2 SVGEGT. CDR3 length equals 15 residues. J lost 2 bases, V lost 6 bases, and 4 bases had no gene match.

The V call is TRBV19, the J call TRBJ2-7; weak D call: TRBD2 (7 bases). Germline-derived CDR1 and CDR2 are LNHDA and SQIVND (reference sequence). Deletions cut 7 bases from V and 0 bases from J, with 16 bases between. The CDR3 spans 15 residues. CDR3: CASKWGAGDSYEQYF. The CDR3 DNA sequence: TGTGCCAGTAAATGGGGGGCGGGGGACTCCTACGAGCAGTACTTC.

This chain uses TRBV5-1 with TRBJ1-1; tentative D call: TRBD1 (5 bases). CDR3 length: 13 amino acids. CDR1 and CDR2 (germline): SGHRS, YFSETQ. V was shortened by 4 bases and J by 5 bases, with 12 bases between the two germline ends. The CDR3 sequence: CASSRQSETEAFF. CDR3 in DNA: TGCGCCAGCAGCCGACAGTCGGAGACTGAAGCTTTCTTT.

The chain combines TRBV27 with TRBJ2-7; 9 bases line up with TRBD1. V lost 8 bases and J lost 6; bases outside the gene matches: 11. CDR1 and CDR2 (germline): MNHEY, SMNVEV (reference sequence). The CDR3 sequence is 14 residues long. DNA of the CDR3: TGTGCCAGCTGGGACAGGGCTCTCTTTGGCGAGCAGTACTTC. Protein: CASWDRALFGEQYF.

This clonotype was counted only a few times. The chain combines TRBV7-9 with TRBJ1-1; D gene ambiguous. Germline CDR1 reads SEHNR; CDR2 reads FQNEAQ (reference sequence). V was clipped by 0 bases and J by 1 base, with 9 bases between them. The CDR3 runs 15 residues. The CDR3 is CASSLALGQNTEAFF. The CDR3, as DNA: TGTGCCAGCAGCTTAGCACTAGGGCAGAACACTGAAGCTTTCTTT.

J is TRBJ1-4 and V is TRBV12-3 or TRBV12-4; no clear D gene. CDR3 size: 15 residues. Trimming took 3 bases from V and 1 from J, leaving 9 bases between them. CDR3 sequence reads: CASSFVAVTNEKLFF. The CDR3 DNA reads as TGTGCCAGCAGTTTTGTAGCAGTAACTAATGAAAAACTGTTTTTT.